The 19 T cell receptor beta chains in this list originate from one sample, sequenced in a study of glioma-infiltrating T cells. The iRepertoire nested amplicon-rescue multiplex PCR amplified TCR alpha and beta CDR3s from RNA. Each CDR3 protein is one row after TCRdb ran MiXCR on the multiplex PCR reads. The table lists about 200,000 distinct CDR3 sequences, 25% to 35% of them singletons. The sequenced sample was glioma tissue, nonneoplastic brain tissue, or PBMCs (not recorded which). The receptors stem from a human donor with low-grade glioma or glioblastoma, undergoing nonglioma brain surgery, or in good health (not recorded which).

This clonotype was detected many times. This chain's CDR3 is CATSATSFATDRVDRETQYF. The CDR3 DNA is TGTGCCACCAGTGCCACCTCCTTTGCCACCGACAGGGTTGATCGAGAGACCCAGTACTTC. The chain is built from TRBV24-1 and TRBJ2-5, with 7 nucleotides matching TRBD1. The J segment lost 4 bases and the V segment lost 5 bases, leaving 24 bases of the junction unmatched. This CDR3 spans 20 amino acids. Per the germline V gene, CDR1 is KGHDR and CDR2 is SFDVKD.

Points on this clonotype: The junction departs from germline at one end; a sequencing error may be responsible. The J gene is TRBJ2-7, the V gene TRBV18, with D possibly TRBD1 on 5 matching bases. The CDR3 totals 14 residues. CDR1 is KGHSH and CDR2 is LQKENI in the germline V gene. CDR3 sequence: CASPPGLYSNEQYF. CDR3 nucleotides: TGTGCCAGCCCACCAGGGCTCTATAGCAATGAGCAGTACTTC.

This clonotype was detected many times. V usage is TRBV4-1 and J usage is TRBJ1-4; 9 bases agree with TRBD1. Trimming at V came to 0 bases and at J to 7 bases, leaving 9 bases not matched to a gene. The CDR3 consists of 17 residues. Looked up from germline, CDR1 is MGHRA and CDR2 is YSYEKL. In DNA, the CDR3 is TGCGCCAGCAGCCAAGAAGGCGGGACAGGGAATCGTGAAAAACTGTTTTTT. Its protein product is CASSQEGGTGNREKLFF.

The table lists this clonotype with many counts. CDR3 DNA: TGCAGCGTTGCTCGTGGAACTGAAGCTTTCTTT. Residues: CSVARGTEAFF. The J gene is TRBJ1-1, the V gene TRBV29-1; D call uncertain. Germline CDR1 SQVTM, CDR2 ANQGSEA. The CDR3 sequence is 11 residues long. Trimming stripped 4 bases from V and 5 bases from J, with 8 bases between.

V usage is TRBV6-5 and J usage is TRBJ2-7; TRBD2 aligns across 8 bases. Germline CDR1 reads MNHEY; CDR2 reads SVGAGI. Trimming removed 6 bases from V and 0 bases from J; junction bases left unmatched: 4. The CDR3 is 14 amino acids. CDR3 nucleotide sequence: TGTGCCAGCAGACAGACTAGCGACTCCTACGAGCAGTACTTC. It specifies CASRQTSDSYEQYF.

A word on this clonotype: A read error may produce the germline difference seen at one junction end. This rearrangement joins TRBV19 to TRBJ1-6; D unresolved. Germline CDR1 LNHDA, CDR2 SQIVND (reference sequence). This CDR3 comprises 15 residues. CDR3 loop: CAGRRLESYNSPLHF. The CDR3 region has the DNA TGTGCCGGTAGAAGATTAGAGTCTTATAATTCACCCCTCCACTTT.

The chain recombines TRBV6-2 or TRBV6-3 with TRBJ2-5; TRBD1 matches at 9 bases. Germline CDR1 is MNHEY and CDR2 is SVGEGT. Trimming cost V 2 bases and J 7 bases; bases outside gene matches: 5. There are 14 residues in the CDR3. The CDR3 reads CASSYGQGMGTQYF. CDR3 DNA sequence: TGTGCCAGCAGTTACGGACAGGGGATGGGGACCCAGTACTTC.

This clonotype was counted ten times or more. The chain couples TRBV6-1 to TRBJ2-4; D may be TRBD2 (5 bases). The CDR3 runs 15 residues. With 3 bases removed from V and 3 bases from J, the gap between germline ends came to 12 bases. Per the germline V gene, CDR1 is MNHNS and CDR2 is SASEGT. The chain's CDR3 is CASSEDAGLKNIQYF. CDR3 DNA: TGTGCCAGCAGTGAGGACGCGGGCCTCAAAAACATTCAGTACTTC.

This clonotype showed up many times. The gene calls are TRBV4-2 and TRBJ2-3; D remains ambiguous. Looked up from germline, CDR1 is LGHNA and CDR2 is YNFKEQ. The CDR3 consists of 11 residues. The germline V and J ends were trimmed by 3 bases and 6 bases, with 4 bases remaining between them. The CDR3 nucleotides read TGTGCCAGCAGCCATGGGGATACGCAGTATTTT. This encodes CASSHGDTQYF.

The table lists this clonotype with many counts. J is TRBJ2-1 and V is TRBV27; D gene uncertain. Germline CDR1 is MNHEY and CDR2 is SMNVEV (reference sequence). The CDR3 has 13 residues. V gave up 3 bases and J gave up 9 bases, with 12 bases separating them. This CDR3 is CASSFDGSSEQFF. CDR3 DNA: TGTGCCAGCAGTTTCGATGGTAGCTCTGAGCAGTTCTTC.

The V gene is TRBV29-1, the J gene TRBJ1-6; 9 bases agree with TRBD1. The CDR3 is 12 amino acids. V dropped 6 bases and J dropped 10; count of bases not matched to a gene: 4. Germline-derived CDR1 and CDR2 are SQVTM and ANQGSEA. Written as DNA, the CDR3 is TGCAGCGTGGGACAGGGCAACTCACCCCTCCACTTT. It encodes CSVGQGNSPLHF. The full variable domain, in which reference TRBV29-1 and TRBJ1-6 provide the parts outside the CDR3, is SAVISQKPSRDICQRGTSLTIQCQVDSQVTMMFWYRQQPGQSLTLIATANQGSEATYESGFVIDKFPISRPNLTFSTLTVSNMSPEDSSIYLCSVGQGNSPLHFGNGTRLTVT.

The chain couples TRBV6-2 or TRBV6-3 to TRBJ2-7, with 8 bases aligning to TRBD1. This CDR3 is built from 15 residues. The V and J ends lost 6 bases and 5 bases, in that order; junction bases with no gene match: 12. Germline V gene lookup returns CDR1 MNHEY and CDR2 SVGEGT. The CDR3 loop is CASRGGQGAYNEQYF. CDR3 DNA sequence: TGTGCCAGCAGAGGGGGGCAGGGGGCCTACAACGAGCAGTACTTC.

Note on this clonotype: Given a much more abundant clone one base away, this may be a read error. This chain uses TRBV7-2 with TRBJ2-1, with D possibly matching TRBD2 (6 bases). The germline V gene encodes CDR1 SGHTA and CDR2 FQGNSA. The CDR3 runs 17 residues. Trimming took 4 bases from V and 10 from J, leaving 26 bases between them. Written as DNA, the CDR3 is TGTGCCAGCAGCTCCGGAGGGCGGGAAGGAGGGATGTGGGAGCAGTTCTTC. It encodes CASSSGGREGGMWEQFF.

V gene TRBV15 combines with J gene TRBJ2-5; TRBD2 matches at 7 bases. V lost 7 bases and J lost 4; bases outside the gene matches: 12. The CDR3 loop spans 15 amino acids. In germline, CDR1 is LNHNV, CDR2 YYDKDF (reference sequence). CDR3 DNA: TGTGCCACCATCAGTTCCTCTAGCGGTTCAGAGACCCAGTACTTC. This encodes CATISSSSGSETQYF.

Comment on this clonotype: A much larger clone is a single base away; this may be a read error. As DNA, the CDR3 is TGTGCCAGTAGAGAGGACGGGCGAAACACCATATATTTT. This sequence encodes CASREDGRNTIYF. This rearrangement joins TRBV19 to TRBJ1-3, with D uncertain. The CDR3 extends over 13 amino acids. Germline values: CDR1 LNHDA, CDR2 SQIVND (reference sequence). V was trimmed by 6 bases and J by 5 bases, leaving 11 bases between them.

This clonotype was recorded many times. The rearrangement joins TRBV20-1 to TRBJ2-1, with D possibly called TRBD1 or TRBD2 (5 bases each). The CDR3 consists of 14 residues. Between the trimmed V and J ends, which lost 5 bases and 4 bases, there was a span of 15 bases. Germline assignment: CDR1 DFQATT and CDR2 SNEGSKA (reference sequence). For the CDR3, the DNA is TGCAGTGCTTCACCGGGACCACAGTACAATGAGCAGTTCTTC. This translates into CSASPGPQYNEQFF.

Comment on this clonotype: One base away lies a much larger clone, so this may be a sequencing read error. The chain uses TRBV19 and TRBJ1-4, with D perhaps TRBD1 (5 bases). There are 14 residues in the CDR3. Per the germline V gene, CDR1 is LNHDA and CDR2 is SQIVND (reference sequence). The V end was cut by 7 bases, the J end by 4 bases, with 13 bases between. CDR3 residues: CASIIRGGNEKLFF. In DNA form, the CDR3 reads TGTGCCAGTATTATCCGCGGGGGTAATGAAAAACTGTTTTTT.

Concerning this clonotype itself: The limits of the CDR3 on the DNA are not certain, so only TCRdb's listed CDR3 is given. The chain combines TRBV7-2 with TRBJ2-7; the tabulated D call, TRBD2, remains unverified against the DNA. The CDR3 length is 20 residues, termini included. CDR1 and CDR2 from the germline V gene are SGHTA and FQGNSA. CDR3 sequence: CASSFYICSALGVSSYEQYF.

This clonotype came up many times. The chain carries TRBV12-3 or TRBV12-4 and TRBJ2-3, with 7 bases aligning to TRBD1. The CDR3 has 16 residues. The J segment lost 0 bases and the V segment lost 6 bases, leaving 9 bases of the junction unmatched. CDR3 in DNA: TGTGCCAGCAGGACTGGGACAGATACTAGCACAGATACGCAGTATTTT. This codes for CASRTGTDTSTDTQYF.